These 13 T cell receptor beta chains were sequenced from one sample in a study of beta chain features in type 1 diabetes. Expressed TCRB transcripts were sequenced because the entire RNA isolate underwent reverse transcription. Here immunoSEQ multiplex PCR was the method, and the copy in TCRdb shows in-frame clones only, minus some. Here the sample spans 900,000 or so clones, roughly 17% being singletons. Material for sequencing was naive CD4+ T cells from blood. All receptors derive from a woman aged 18-35 years in good health.

This clone was seen more than once but under ten times. This chain connects TRBV7-9 to TRBJ2-5; D gene unclear. The CDR3 runs 12 residues. Per the germline V gene, CDR1 is SEHNR and CDR2 is FQNEAQ (reference sequence). Trimming shortened V by 2 bases and J by 7 bases, and 8 bases separated the two germline ends. As DNA, the CDR3 is TGTGCCAGCAGCTTAATTCCTTGGACCCAGTACTTC. Translating it yields CASSLIPWTQYF.

This clone was counted only a few times. The rearrangement joins TRBV18 to TRBJ2-3; weak D call: TRBD1 (6 bases). CDR1 and CDR2 (germline): KGHSH, LQKENI. The CDR3 covers 16 residues. The V end lost 3 bases, the J end lost 4 bases, and 17 bases lay between the germline ends. The CDR3 is CASSPNGPGTSDTQYF. The CDR3 DNA follows: TGTGCCAGCTCACCCAACGGGCCCGGGACATCAGATACGCAGTATTTT. The whole variable domain, filled in from reference TRBV18 and TRBJ2-3, reads NAGVMQNPRHLVRRRGQEARLRCSPMKGHSHVYWYRQLPEEGLKFMVYLQKENIIDESGMPKERFSAEFPKEGPSILRIQQVVRGDSAAYFCASSPNGPGTSDTQYFGPGTRLTVL.

This clone has only a few counts. V usage is TRBV5-1 and J usage is TRBJ1-4; 11 bases match TRBD1. CDR1 is SGHRS and CDR2 is YFSETQ in the germline V gene. CDR3 size: 14 residues. The V gene end was trimmed by 2 bases and the J gene end by 7 bases; junction bases not matched to a gene: 1. CDR3 in DNA: TGCGCCAGCAGCTTCGGGACAGGGGGTGAAAAACTGTTTTTT. Translated, it gives CASSFGTGGEKLFF.

This rearrangement joins TRBV6-6 to TRBJ1-1; D remains unclear. V lost 5 bases, J lost 10 bases, and 11 bases lay in between. The CDR3 is made up of 11 amino acids. CDR1 and CDR2 from the germline V gene are MNHNY and SVGAGI (reference sequence). The CDR3 spells CASSQARRAFF. The CDR3 bases are TGTGCCAGCAGTCAGGCCCGCCGAGCTTTCTTT.

The V and J genes are TRBV14 and TRBJ2-5, with D maybe TRBD1 (5 bases). In germline, CDR1 is SGHDN, CDR2 FVKESK. V was trimmed by 4 bases and J by 0 bases, leaving 12 bases between them. CDR3 length equals 15 residues. Here the CDR3 DNA reads TGTGCCAGCAGCCGGTTCAGGGATTACCAAGAGACCCAGTACTTC. Amino acid sequence: CASSRFRDYQETQYF.

This clone was seen a handful of times. The genes are TRBV5-1 and TRBJ2-1; D remains ambiguous. Germline loops: CDR1 SGHRS, CDR2 YFSETQ. The CDR3 sequence is 12 residues long. The V gene lost 0 bases and the J gene lost 9 bases, with 7 bases spanning the gap. This CDR3 is CASSLGLGEQFF. The DNA of the CDR3 is TGCGCCAGCAGCTTGGGTCTGGGTGAGCAGTTCTTC.

The chain recombines TRBV6-1 with TRBJ2-3; tentatively, D is TRBD1 (5 bases). From germline, CDR1 is MNHNS and CDR2 SASEGT. Trimming left V 2 bases short and J 8 bases short, with 17 bases between. This CDR3 is 15 amino acids long. The CDR3 DNA sequence: TGTGCCAGCAGTGAAAGGGCAGGGTTGTTCCGTACGCAGTATTTT. Translation: CASSERAGLFRTQYF.

In its sample, this clone was seen a few times. This chain links TRBV5-6 with TRBJ2-2; possibly TRBD2 for D (7 bases). CDR3 length: 18 residues. From germline, CDR1 is SGHDT and CDR2 YYEEEE. V dropped 3 bases and J dropped 1 base, with 19 bases sitting between them. CDR3 sequence (DNA): TGTGCCAGCAGCTGGGAAACAGGGCGGGAGAGGAACACCGGGGAGCTGTTTTTT. Its protein is CASSWETGRERNTGELFF.

The gene calls are TRBV6-5 and TRBJ2-3; D is possibly TRBD2 (6 bases). Between the trimmed V and J ends, which lost 6 bases and 0 bases, there was a span of 13 bases. This CDR3 has 15 amino acids. Germline values: CDR1 MNHEY, CDR2 SVGAGI. This CDR3 is CASSERSGSTDTQYF. The CDR3 nucleotides read TGTGCCAGCAGCGAGAGGAGCGGGAGCACAGATACGCAGTATTTT.

The chain employs TRBV14 and TRBJ2-1; 14 positions agree with TRBD2. V shed 4 bases and J 8 bases; nucleotides not matched to a gene: 10. Germline CDR1 and CDR2: SGHDN and FVKESK. CDR3 length equals 17 residues. CDR3 protein: CASSPTLGLAGGDEQFF. In DNA, the CDR3 is TGTGCCAGCAGCCCCACCCTAGGACTAGCGGGAGGTGATGAGCAGTTCTTC.

The chain carries TRBV7-8 and TRBJ1-5, with TRBD1 matching over 7 bases. CDR1 is SGHVS, CDR2 FQNEAQ, per germline. This CDR3 comprises 15 residues. V gave up 4 bases and J gave up 5 bases; unmatched junction bases: 8. The CDR3 region is CASSSNRGPYQPQHF. The CDR3 DNA is TGTGCCAGCAGCTCAAACAGGGGCCCTTATCAGCCCCAGCATTTT.

This clone was recorded a few times. The V gene is TRBV6-6, the J gene TRBJ1-4; D uncertain. The CDR3 sequence is 15 residues long. Germline values: CDR1 MNHNY, CDR2 SVGAGI (reference sequence). The V gene lost 6 bases and the J gene lost 8 bases, with 19 bases spanning the gap. DNA for the CDR3: TGTGCCAGCAGGCCTCGATTGGGGATCGTGGAAAAACTGTTTTTT. It yields the protein CASRPRLGIVEKLFF.

The V gene is TRBV28, the J gene TRBJ2-1; D call uncertain. Germline V gene data show CDR1 as MDHEN and CDR2 as SYDVKM. The CDR3 extends over 16 amino acids. V lost 2 bases to trimming and J lost 2 bases, with 13 bases between them. CDR3 DNA sequence: TGTGCCAGCAGTTTACTGGGAACCACGGCCTACAATGAGCAGTTCTTC. It encodes CASSLLGTTAYNEQFF.